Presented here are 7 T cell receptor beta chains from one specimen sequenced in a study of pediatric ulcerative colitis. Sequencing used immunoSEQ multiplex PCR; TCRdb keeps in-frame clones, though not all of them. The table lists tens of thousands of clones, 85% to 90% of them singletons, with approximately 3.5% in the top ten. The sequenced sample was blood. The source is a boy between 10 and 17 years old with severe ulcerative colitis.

CDR3 bases: TGTGCCTGGTCCACGGGACCGAATTCCTACAATGAGCAGTTCTTC. Translating it yields CAWSTGPNSYNEQFF. V gene TRBV30 combines with J gene TRBJ2-1, with D perhaps TRBD1 or TRBD2 (5 bases each). In germline, CDR1 is GTSNPN, CDR2 SVGIG (reference sequence). V lost 5 bases and J lost 1, with 15 bases in between. The length of the CDR3 is 15 residues. Using reference TRBV30 and TRBJ2-1 for the parts outside the CDR3, the full variable domain is SQTIHQWPATLVQPVGSPLSLECTVEGTSNPNLYWYRQAAGRGLQLLFYSVGIGQISSEVPQNLSASRPQDRQFILSSKKLLLSDSGFYLCAWSTGPNSYNEQFFGPGTRLTVL.

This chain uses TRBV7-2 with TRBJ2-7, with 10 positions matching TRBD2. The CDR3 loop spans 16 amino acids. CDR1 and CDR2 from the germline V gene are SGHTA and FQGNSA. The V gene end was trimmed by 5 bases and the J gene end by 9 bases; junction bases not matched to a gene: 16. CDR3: CASSPDVAGGPAGQYF. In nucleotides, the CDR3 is TGTGCCAGCAGCCCTGACGTAGCGGGAGGCCCCGCGGGGCAGTACTTC.

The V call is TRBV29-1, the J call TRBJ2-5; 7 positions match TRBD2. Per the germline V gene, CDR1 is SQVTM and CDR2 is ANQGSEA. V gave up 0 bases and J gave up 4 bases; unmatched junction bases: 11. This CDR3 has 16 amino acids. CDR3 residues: CSVEEGVAGVGETQYF. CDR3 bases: TGCAGCGTTGAAGAAGGAGTGGCGGGAGTCGGAGAGACCCAGTACTTC.

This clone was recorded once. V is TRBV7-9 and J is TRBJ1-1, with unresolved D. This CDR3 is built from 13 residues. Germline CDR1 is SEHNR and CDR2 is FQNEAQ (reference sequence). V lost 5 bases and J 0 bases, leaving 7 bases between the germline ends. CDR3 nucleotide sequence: TGTGCCAGCAGCATTCAGTTGAACACTGAAGCTTTCTTT. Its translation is CASSIQLNTEAFF. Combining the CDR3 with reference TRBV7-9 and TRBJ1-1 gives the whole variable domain DTGVSQNPRHKITKRGQNVTFRCDPISEHNRLYWYRQTLGQGPEFLTYFQNEAQLEKSRLLSDRFSAERPKGSFSTLEIQRTEQGDSAMYLCASSIQLNTEAFFGQGTRLTVV.

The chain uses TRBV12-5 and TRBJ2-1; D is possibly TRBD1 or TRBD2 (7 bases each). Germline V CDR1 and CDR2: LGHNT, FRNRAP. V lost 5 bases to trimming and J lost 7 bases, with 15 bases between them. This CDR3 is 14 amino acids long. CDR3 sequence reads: CASGPPGGGNEQFF. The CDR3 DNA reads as TGTGCTAGTGGTCCACCAGGGGGAGGGAATGAGCAGTTCTTC.

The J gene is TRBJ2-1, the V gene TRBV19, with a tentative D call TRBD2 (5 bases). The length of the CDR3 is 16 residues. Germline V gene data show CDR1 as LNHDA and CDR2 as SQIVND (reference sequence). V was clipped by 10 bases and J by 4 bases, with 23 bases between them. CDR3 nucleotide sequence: TGTGCCACCAGCTTTGCGGGCCGAACTAGTTACAATGAGCAGTTCTTC. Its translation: CATSFAGRTSYNEQFF.

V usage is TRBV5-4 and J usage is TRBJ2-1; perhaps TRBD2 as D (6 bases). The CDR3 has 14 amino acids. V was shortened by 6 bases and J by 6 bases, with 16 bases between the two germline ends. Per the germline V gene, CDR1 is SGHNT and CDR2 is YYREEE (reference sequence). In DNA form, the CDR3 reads TGTGCCAGCAATCTGGGGACTTACCCCAATGAGCAGTTCTTC. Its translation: CASNLGTYPNEQFF.